The subject of this entry is one TCR beta chain. Its antigen is as yet unknown. These data come from a study of response to subunit inactivated influenza vaccine. General study findings and limits: The authors put forward the suggestion that each seasonal influenza vaccination may bring in only a limited number of new T cells.

One entry per CDR3 protein results from TCRdb running MiXCR on the RT-PCR reads. The data show 500,000 to 600,000 distinct CDR3 sequences, approximately 15% seen once. Germline CDR1 is DFQATT and CDR2 is SNEGSKA (reference sequence). The CDR3 is made up of 15 amino acids. V lost 6 bases, J lost 4 bases, and 22 bases lay in between. The chain carries TRBV20-1 and TRBJ2-7; D perhaps matches TRBD1 (5 bases). The source material was CD4+ T cells sorted from PBMCs, sampled less than 25 months after vaccination. The clonotype was recovered from a man aged 50-75 years who received an inactivated influenza vaccine. CDR3 amino acids: CSAPDRGWLLYEQYF. The CDR3 DNA reads TGCAGTGCACCCGATAGGGGTTGGCTTCTTTACGAGCAGTACTTC.